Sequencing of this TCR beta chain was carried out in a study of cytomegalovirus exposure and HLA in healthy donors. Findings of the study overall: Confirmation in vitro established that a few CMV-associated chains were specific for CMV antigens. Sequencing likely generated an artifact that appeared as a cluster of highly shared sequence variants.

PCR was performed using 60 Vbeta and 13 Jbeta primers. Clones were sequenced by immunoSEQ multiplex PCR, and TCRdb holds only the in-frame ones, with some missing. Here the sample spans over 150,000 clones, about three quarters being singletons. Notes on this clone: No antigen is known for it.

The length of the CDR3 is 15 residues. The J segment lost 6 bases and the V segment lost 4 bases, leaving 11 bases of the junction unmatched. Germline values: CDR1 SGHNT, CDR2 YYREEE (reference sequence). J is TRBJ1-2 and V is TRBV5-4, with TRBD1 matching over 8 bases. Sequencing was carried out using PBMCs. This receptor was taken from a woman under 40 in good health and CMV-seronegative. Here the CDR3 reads CASSRGQGGWNGYTF. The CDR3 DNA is TGTGCCAGCAGCCGAGGACAGGGAGGATGGAATGGCTACACCTTC. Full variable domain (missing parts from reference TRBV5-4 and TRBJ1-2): ETGVTQSPTHLIKTRGQQVTLRCSSQSGHNTVSWYQQALGQGPQFIFQYYREEENGRGNFPPRFSGLQFPNYSSELNVNALELDDSALYLCASSRGQGGWNGYTFGSGTRLTVV.